The present T cell receptor (beta chain) was sequenced within a study of blood T cell repertoires in COVID-19. Clones were sequenced by immunoSEQ multiplex PCR, and TCRdb holds only the in-frame ones, with some missing. Of tens of thousands of clones listed, 70% to 90% were seen once; the top ten hold about 5%. The V and J ends lost 0 bases and 5 bases, in that order; junction bases with no gene match: 5. The V gene's germline CDR1 is SGHTA and CDR2 FQGTGA. The CDR3 covers 16 residues. The chain uses TRBV7-3 and TRBJ2-1; TRBD2 agrees at 9 bases. This TCR was sampled from a man aged 35-49 years with active COVID-19. Sequencing was done on a sample of peripheral blood. The CDR3 nucleotides are TGTGCCAGCAGCTTAACGGCTAGCGGGATAGACAATGAGCAGTTCTTC. It is translated as CASSLTASGIDNEQFF.